Described below is a single T cell receptor (beta chain) sequence and its context. Its specificity is not known. The data originate from a study of beta chain features in type 1 diabetes. Whole-study findings and limits: Fewer insertions but more deletions were seen at VDJ junctions in type 1 diabetes patients. Naive, central memory and regulatory TCRB repertoires appeared more similar among patients than healthy donors.

V was cut by 1 base and J by 4 bases, with 19 bases left in between. CDR1 is SSHAT, CDR2 FNYEAQ, per germline (reference sequence). There are 17 residues in the CDR3. Reverse transcribing all isolated RNA meant expressed TCRB transcripts were sequenced. Some 3.6 million reads on average were seen across naive, central memory and regulatory T cell samples. The table came from immunoSEQ multiplex PCR; TCRdb's copy has only in-frame clones and leaves some out. The data show about 130,000 clones, with 9.2% seen just once and around 0.63% held by the top ten. This clonotype was sampled from a man in his late teens or twenties in good health. The source material was central memory CD4+ T cells from blood. The V and J genes are TRBV7-7 and TRBJ2-5; D is perhaps TRBD2 (5 bases). This CDR3 reads CASSLERTGGGSETQYF. The CDR3 DNA reads as TGTGCCAGCAGCTTAGAAAGGACCGGAGGAGGATCAGAGACCCAGTACTTC.